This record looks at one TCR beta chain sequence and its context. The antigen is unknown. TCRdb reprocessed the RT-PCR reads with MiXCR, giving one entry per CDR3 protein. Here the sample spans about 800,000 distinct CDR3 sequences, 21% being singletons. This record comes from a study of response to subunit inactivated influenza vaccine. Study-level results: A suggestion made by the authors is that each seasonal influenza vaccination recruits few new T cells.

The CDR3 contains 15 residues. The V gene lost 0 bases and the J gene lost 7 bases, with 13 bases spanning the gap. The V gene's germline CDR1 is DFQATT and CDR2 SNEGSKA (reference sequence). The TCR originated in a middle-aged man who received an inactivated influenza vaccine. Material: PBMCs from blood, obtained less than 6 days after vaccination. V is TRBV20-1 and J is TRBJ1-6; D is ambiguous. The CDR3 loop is CSARDLRWINSPLHF. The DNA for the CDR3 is TGCAGTGCTAGAGATCTTAGGTGGATCAATTCACCCCTCCACTTT.